Reported below is one T cell receptor beta chain. The entry originates in a study of blood T cell repertoires in COVID-19. Study at large: Acute-phase and convalescent COVID-19 samples originated in the United States, Italy and Spain. Sources were T cells, B-cell-depleted T cells, or PBMCs; the material itself was cDNA or gDNA.

CDR1 is SGDLS and CDR2 is YYNGEE in the germline V gene. The CDR3 length is 14 residues. V shed 4 bases and J shed 7 bases, with 14 bases lying between them. Original processing methods: Reference gene primer amplification in the assay estimated nucleated cell counts. TCRdb's table, derived via immunoSEQ multiplex PCR, lists solely in-frame clones and lacks some. The V and J calls and clone size come from that table; D and trimming were worked out from the DNA. The top ten clones hold 1.9% of a sample with about 220,000 clones, roughly nine tenths of them seen once. The chain combines TRBV9 with TRBJ2-2; a possible D gene is TRBD1 (5 bases). The sample was peripheral blood. This TCR was recovered from a man aged 35 to 55 with active or convalescent COVID-19. The CDR3 DNA sequence: TGTGCCAGCAGCCCCCAGGGCCGGGTCGGGGAGCTGTTTTTT. This encodes CASSPQGRVGELFF.